This TCR beta chain derives from a study of OX40 agonist ivuxolimab in advanced cancers. Study in general: In this trial design, patients received ivuxolimab intravenously at 0.01 to 10 mg/kg every 2 weeks. General study findings and limits: More expanded clones were found, on average, in CD8+ than in CD4+ T cells.

Germline V gene sequence: CDR1 MDHEN, CDR2 SYDVKM. The CDR3 has 17 residues. V gave up 4 bases and J gave up 7 bases; unmatched junction bases: 18. Libraries were prepared by immunoSEQ multiplex PCR; TCRdb keeps only in-frame clonotypes and omits some of them. Counted here are tens of thousands of clones, approximately 90% occurring once; the ten biggest clones make up 5% to 5.5%. Concerning this clone: What it recognizes is unknown.

The source of this sequence is an adult with an advanced solid tumor such as melanoma, head and neck, liver or kidney cancer. The genes are TRBV28 and TRBJ2-7; 8 bases line up with TRBD2. The specimen comprised CD4+ or CD8+ T cells sorted from blood, sampled in a trial of the OX40 agonist ivuxolimab. The CDR3 DNA reads as TGTGCCAGCAGTTGGGGGTCGAGCGGGGGACGCCTAGGGGAGCAGTACTTC. It translates to CASSWGSSGGRLGEQYF.